What follows is one T cell receptor (beta chain) and its context. The antigen is unknown. CDR3 length: 15 residues. Germline CDR1 reads SGDLS; CDR2 reads YYNGEE. With V trimmed by 4 bases and J by 6 bases, 9 bases remained unmatched. The source of the sample is a study of Ad26.COV2.S vaccination and SARS-CoV-2 variants. As for the study in general: Vaccine-arm donor from the placebo-controlled COV1001 Ad26.COV2.S trial.

The treatment here: some 20 received Ad26.COV2.S at low or high dose, single or two shots; 5 received placebo; per-sample allocation not given. Each sample was drawn 63 days after the first injection (of vaccine or placebo). Participants' vaccine, an Ad26 vector, delivered Wuhan-strain SARS-CoV-2 spike. General study points: It was reported that spike-specific CD8+ and CD4+ T cell responses were substantially broad after vaccination.

Sequenced by immunoSEQ multiplex PCR; TCRdb stores in-frame clones only, minus some. The sample yields about 220,000 clones, approximately 87% seen once. V and J are TRBV9 and TRBJ2-1, with 8 bases identical to TRBD1. The material was peripheral blood, obtained in a trial of Ad26.COV2.S vaccine versus placebo. This clonotype was sampled from a person between 18 and 65 years old who received the Ad26.COV2.S COVID-19 vaccine or a placebo. The CDR3 loop reads CASSPRQGARNEQFF. In nucleotides, the CDR3 is TGTGCCAGCAGCCCCCGGCAGGGGGCCCGCAATGAGCAGTTCTTC.